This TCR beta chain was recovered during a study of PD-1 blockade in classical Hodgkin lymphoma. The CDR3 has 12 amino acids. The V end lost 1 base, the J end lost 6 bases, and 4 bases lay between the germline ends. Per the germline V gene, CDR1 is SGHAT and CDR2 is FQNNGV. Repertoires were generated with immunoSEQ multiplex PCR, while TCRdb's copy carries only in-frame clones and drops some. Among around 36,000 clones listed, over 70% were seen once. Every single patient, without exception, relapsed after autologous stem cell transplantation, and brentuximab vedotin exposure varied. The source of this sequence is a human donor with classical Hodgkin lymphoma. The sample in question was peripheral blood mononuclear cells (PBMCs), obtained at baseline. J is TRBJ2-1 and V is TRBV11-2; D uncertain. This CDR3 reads CASSLGSNEQFF. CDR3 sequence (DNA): TGTGCCAGCAGCTTAGGGAGCAATGAGCAGTTCTTC.